A selection of T cell receptor beta chains follows, all from one sample in a study of pediatric ulcerative colitis. The repertoire was sequenced with immunoSEQ multiplex PCR; TCRdb's copy has only in-frame clones and lacks some. Of about 36,000 clones listed, roughly 83% were seen once; the top ten hold approximately 25%. The sample consisted of blood. The receptors were sampled from a girl under 18 with moderate ulcerative colitis. CDR3s include the opening cysteine and the closing phenylalanine or tryptophan. D genes are given only for firm matches. Rows give clone size only sometimes, using once, few, many, or a class for an expanded clone.

V	size	J	D	DNA	CDR3
TRBV6-5	-	TRBJ1-1	-	TGTGCCAGCACCATGCAAGGGGGGGGCACTGAAGCTTTCTTT	CASTMQGGGTEAFF
TRBV9	-	TRBJ2-2	-	TGTGCCAGCAGCGTAGGGGGAAACACCGGGGAGCTGTTTTTT	CASSVGGNTGELFF
TRBV11-1	-	TRBJ1-1	-	TGTGCCAGCAGCTTCGGAGGTAGAAACACTGAAGCTTTCTTT	CASSFGGRNTEAFF
TRBV19	few	TRBJ2-7	TRBD1	TGTGCCAGTAGTCCCACAGGGGGCAACTACGAGCAGTACTTC	CASSPTGGNYEQYF
TRBV7-9	few	TRBJ2-1	-	TGTGCCAGCAGCCCCCGGAGTATAGGTGGGCCAATTGAGCAGTTCTTC	CASSPRSIGGPIEQFF
TRBV29-1	-	TRBJ1-2	TRBD1	TGCAGCGTTGAAGCCCGGGACAGGGTATACTATGGCTACACCTTC	CSVEARDRVYYGYTF
TRBV5-3	-	TRBJ1-2	-	TGTGCCAGCAGCTTAGGGGATCTCTCGTCGGTTGGCTACACCTTC	CASSLGDLSSVGYTF
TRBV5-1	-	TRBJ1-2	-	TGCGCCAGCAGCTCTCTTGGGGTGCCAACCTATGGCTACACCTTC	CASSSLGVPTYGYTF
TRBV11-2	-	TRBJ2-7	-	TGTGCCAGCAGCCCGTTGGGTAGGCCCTACGAGCAGTACTTC	CASSPLGRPYEQYF
TRBV7-8	-	TRBJ2-6	TRBD1	TGTGCCAGCAGCTTACCCTGGACAGGGGCTGGGGCCAACGTCCTGACTTTC	CASSLPWTGAGANVLTF
TRBV7-3	-	TRBJ2-5	-	TGTGCCAGCAGCCCCCCGGGGCAAGAGACCCAGTACTTC	CASSPPGQETQYF
TRBV5-1	-	TRBJ1-4	-	TGCGCCAGCGGACCCCAGGGTCGGTTCGGTGAAAAACTGTTTTTT	CASGPQGRFGEKLFF
TRBV10-3	-	TRBJ2-1	-	TGTGCCATCTCTAGGGGGAGACAGACTAACAATGAGCAGTTCTTC	CAISRGRQTNNEQFF